This is a list of T cell receptor beta chains from one sample in a study of tumor-infiltrating lymphocytes in primary liver carcinoma. A single record per CDR3 protein comes from TCRdb applying MiXCR to the multiplex PCR reads. The data contain approximately 190,000 distinct CDR3 sequences, roughly 80% of them seen just once; the ten biggest clones take up 15% to 20%. Material: tumor tissue from primary liver carcinoma. These receptors came from a man aged 35 to 55 with primary liver carcinoma and hepatitis B virus infection. Both conserved end residues are part of each CDR3.

V gene	J gene	CDR3 protein
TRBV12-3/TRBV12-4	TRBJ2-3	CAISPSGSTDTQYF
TRBV5-1	TRBJ1-4	CVSSLDPGVAEKLFF
TRBV6-2/TRBV6-3	TRBJ1-1	CASGTRNTEAFF
TRBV11-2	TRBJ2-1	CASSHRAGTNEQFF
TRBV30	TRBJ2-7	CVWSREDSYEQYF
TRBV4-3	TRBJ1-3	CASSQGRDRGLTLSGNNIYF
TRBV29-1	TRBJ2-1	CSVEDASGGGRGNEQFF
TRBV12-3/TRBV12-4	TRBJ2-3	CVSSLRGSVRETQYF
TRBV6-5	TRBJ1-1	CTSRSEEETEAFF
TRBV20-1	TRBJ2-1	CSAFASGRANEQFF
TRBV12-3/TRBV12-4	TRBJ2-7	CASSEMVYEQYF
TRBV4-3	TRBJ2-1	CASSQFPHPADNEQFF
TRBV12-3/TRBV12-4	TRBJ2-3	CASNRRTNGSTDTQYF
TRBV29-1	TRBJ2-2	CSLAPNAGELFF
TRBV12-3/TRBV12-4	TRBJ2-1	CASERGQAFEQFF
TRBV25-1	TRBJ2-5	CTSSLNSEIQYF
TRBV11-2	TRBJ1-4	CASSLGTGLNEKLFF
TRBV12-3/TRBV12-4	TRBJ1-5	CASSTRGGGPQHF
TRBV29-1	TRBJ2-2	CSVEELDSQVTGELLF
TRBV29-1	TRBJ2-2	CSASMAGRWTGELFF
TRBV4-1	TRBJ2-5	CAGSPLPGRQETQYF
TRBV30	TRBJ2-7	CAWNLGGPTTGGEQYF
TRBV12-3/TRBV12-4	TRBJ2-5	CASIHREGLLTQYF
TRBV10-1	TRBJ2-7	CASSAETSGYEQYF
TRBV6-2/TRBV6-3	TRBJ2-4	CVSSYVGWKNNQYF
TRBV30	TRBJ2-1	CAWSRASGSCNEQFF
TRBV11-2	TRBJ2-7	CACSLRDGRTSGLSSYEQHF
TRBV29-1	TRBJ2-1	CCTPDGGRVGEQFF
TRBV10-3	TRBJ1-1	CAIRGRSQWLNSEAFF
TRBV4-3	TRBJ2-2	CANSPERCTGELFF
TRBV7-9	TRBJ2-7	CASRPPIAGGGYEQYF
TRBV6-5	TRBJ1-1	CVSSPSTGAVGIAEAFF
TRBV4-3	TRBJ2-1	CASSQDPYSEYNEQIF
TRBV14	TRBJ2-6	CASSRGAVGANVLTF
TRBV6-1	TRBJ1-1	CASQTYRVTEAFF
TRBV4-3	TRBJ2-1	CARSQERSSGILYEQFF
TRBV7-9	TRBJ2-3	CASSFLAGSGDTQYF
TRBV11-2	TRBJ1-5	CTSSLVGVRGSNRPQHF
TRBV6-5	TRBJ2-6	CVSSRPWTGPLSGANVLTF
TRBV29-1	TRBJ2-2	CSVGSPESNTGELYF
TRBV11-2	TRBJ1-5	CATSLKGGMTNQPQHF
TRBV6-6	TRBJ1-1	CASSTGGTSEAFF
TRBV6-5	TRBJ2-7	CASSYGTRVYKQYF
TRBV7-8	TRBJ2-5	CASSLVTIGLRVTHYF
TRBV5-8	TRBJ2-1	CASSLGLAGMYSEQSF
TRBV29-1	TRBJ2-5	CSVYLIAGRKTWYF
TRBV19	TRBJ2-5	CASSSGTTFKTQYF
TRBV4-2	TRBJ2-5	CASSPSSTSLAAFGETQYF
TRBV29-1	TRBJ2-3	CSLVGVDGRSTDTQYF
TRBV4-2	TRBJ2-1	CASSQVSAVYTGNEQFF
TRBV5-4	TRBJ1-2	CASSLIESSYGHPF
TRBV12-3/TRBV12-4	TRBJ1-5	CVSTRGTAINHPQHF
TRBV5-1	TRBJ2-5	CASSRLGRQETQYF
TRBV11-3	TRBJ2-1	CASSLELSNNEQFF
TRBV6-1	TRBJ1-4	CASSEAGIATDDKLFF
TRBV10-2	TRBJ2-1	CASTRSTNEQFF